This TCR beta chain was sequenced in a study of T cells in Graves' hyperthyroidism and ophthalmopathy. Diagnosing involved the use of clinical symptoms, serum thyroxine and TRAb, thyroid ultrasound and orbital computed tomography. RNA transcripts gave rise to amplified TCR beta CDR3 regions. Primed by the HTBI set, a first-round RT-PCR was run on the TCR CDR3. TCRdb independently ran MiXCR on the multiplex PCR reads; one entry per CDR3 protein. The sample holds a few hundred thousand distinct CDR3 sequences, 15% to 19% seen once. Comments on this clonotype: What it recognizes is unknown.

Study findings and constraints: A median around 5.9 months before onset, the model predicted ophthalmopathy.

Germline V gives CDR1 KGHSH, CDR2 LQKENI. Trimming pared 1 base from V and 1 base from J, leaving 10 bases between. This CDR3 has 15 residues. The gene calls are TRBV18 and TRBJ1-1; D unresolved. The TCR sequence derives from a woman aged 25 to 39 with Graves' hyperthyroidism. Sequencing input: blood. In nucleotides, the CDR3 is TGTGCCAGCTCACCACGTGAGGAGTGGAACACTGAAGCTTTCTTT. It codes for CASSPREEWNTEAFF.